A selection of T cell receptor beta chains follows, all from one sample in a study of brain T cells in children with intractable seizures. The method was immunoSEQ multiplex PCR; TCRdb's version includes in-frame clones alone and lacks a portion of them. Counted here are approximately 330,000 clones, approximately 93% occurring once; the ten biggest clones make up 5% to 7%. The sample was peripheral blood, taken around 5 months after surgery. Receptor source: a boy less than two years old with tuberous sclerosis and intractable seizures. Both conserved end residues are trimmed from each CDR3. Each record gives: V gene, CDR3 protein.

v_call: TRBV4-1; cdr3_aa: ASSQIERDNTEAF
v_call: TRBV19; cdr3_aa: ASSFQQVLNQPQH
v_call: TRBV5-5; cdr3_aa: ASSLEIRNYGYT
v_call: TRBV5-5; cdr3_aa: ASSLRVPDRGNEQF
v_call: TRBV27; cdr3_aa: ASSLAPSYEQY
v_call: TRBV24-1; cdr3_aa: ATSDSDREYYEQY
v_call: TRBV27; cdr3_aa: ASSLAGTNQPQH
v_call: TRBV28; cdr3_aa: ASSLVRRASYNEQF
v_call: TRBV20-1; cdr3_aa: SAMGYTEAF
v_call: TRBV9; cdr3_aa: ASSAPGQGSEQF
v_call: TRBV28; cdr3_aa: ASTPGGEGREQY
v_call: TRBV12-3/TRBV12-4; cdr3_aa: ASSLALGETQY
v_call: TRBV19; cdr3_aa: ASSIDLQGYEQY
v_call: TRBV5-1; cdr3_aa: ASSLARTSVAPDTQY
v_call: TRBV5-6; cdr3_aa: ASSLIRRDRDYEQY
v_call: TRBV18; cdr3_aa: ASSPVAGGPGEQF
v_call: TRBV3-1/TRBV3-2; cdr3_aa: ASSRNIAGGTGELF
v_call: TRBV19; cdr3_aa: ASSPMGLAGPQGYEQY
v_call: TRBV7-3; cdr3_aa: ASSLAGNSNQPQH
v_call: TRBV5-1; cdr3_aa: ASGSGAGNTIY
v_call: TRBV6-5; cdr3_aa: ASSYKNEAF
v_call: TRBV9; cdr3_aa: ASSGGLAGVSYNEQF
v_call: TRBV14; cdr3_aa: ASSQDLWRDEQY
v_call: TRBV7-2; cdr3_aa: ASSLASNSNQPQH
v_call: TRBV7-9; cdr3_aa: ASPGILDHTGELF
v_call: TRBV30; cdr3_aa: AWSSTENYGYT
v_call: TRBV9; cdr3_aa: ASSVGDFGSLTEAF
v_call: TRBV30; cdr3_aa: AWSVWGTNTEAF
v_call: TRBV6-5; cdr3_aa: ASDWDSRGDTEAF
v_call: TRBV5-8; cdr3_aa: ATSEREYNSPLH
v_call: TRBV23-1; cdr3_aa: ASSHRRGGQPQH
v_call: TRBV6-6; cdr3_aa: ASSRRTASGANVLT
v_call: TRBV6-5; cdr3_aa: ASSYSGTGAQNIQY